This T cell receptor beta chain comes out of a study of CD8+ T cells in alopecia areata (dated by TCRdb to the late 2010s). Study-level background: High-throughput TCRbeta sequencing was used to examine T cell clonal expansion in alopecia areata in both the C3H/HeJ mouse model and human patients. On the human side, TCRbeta sequencing was run on scalp tissue and on sorted CD4+ and CD8+ peripheral blood T cells from healthy controls and from alopecia areata patients with either patchy or totalis/universalis disease. Scalp clonality was compared across normal scalp (n=4), patchy alopecia areata scalp (n=8), and alopecia totalis/universalis scalp (n=8). RNA was extracted with the PAXgene miRNA kit for fixed scalp, the miRNeasy kit for PBMCs, and the RNeasy kit for mouse skin. TCRbeta CDR3 regions were amplified by immunoSEQ multiplex PCR with 35 Vbeta forward and 13 Jbeta reverse primers. Study-level results and caveats: Lesional scalp, especially in alopecia totalis/universalis, showed higher clonality and more expanded CD8+ clones than normal scalp, suggesting antigenic drive. Scalp TCR repertoire analysis is complicated because resident alphabeta T cells in normal human skin are also sequenced, whereas mouse skin is dominated by gammadelta T cells. TCR sequences shared between patients were less clear than in mice, possibly partly because of HLA diversity in the patient population.

This clone was recorded once. The antigen it binds to is not known. No much larger clone exists at a distance of one base, and base qualities are not known. The CDR1 and CDR2 encoded by the germline V gene are SQVTM and ANQGSEA. The junction shows trimming of 6 bases on V and 0 bases on J, plus 18 bases between the germline ends. Inclusive of the bounding cysteine and phenylalanine, the CDR3 is 15 residues long. Just the 45-base CDR3 DNA is kept, in frame starting at base 1. Library generation was performed with the immunoSEQ multiplex PCR assay. RNA was extracted from all samples and reverse transcribed into cDNA, which served as template for TCR sequencing. First-strand cDNA was synthesized using SuperScript III with a 2:1 mix of oligo-dT and random hexamers. Amplification bias was assessed with a synthetic immune receptor repertoire, and residual bias was removed computationally. As for how the authors treated the data: Raw reads were preprocessed to remove errors, and CDR3 was defined by IMGT conventions from the conserved cysteine to phenylalanine. Clonality was computed by normalizing Shannon entropy by log2 of the number of productive unique TCRs and subtracting the result from 1. CD4 or CD8 identity of scalp clones was inferred by cross-referencing scalp TCRbeta sequences with sorted blood CD4 and CD8 repertoires. Entries here come from immuneACCESS through TCRdb and include only in-frame sequences with V and J called. Some clones fail to appear in such tables; in the studies checked, an unresolved V gene covers under half of the shortfall, and the cause of the remainder is unknown. V and J calls and clone size come straight from that table; D and trimming were deduced from the DNA. The sample table lists around 150,000 clones, about 60% of them with a count of one. Clones ranked in the top ten supply less than 5% of the sample.

PBMCs were isolated by density centrifugation and stained for CD3, CD4 and CD8, after which CD4+ and CD8+ T cells were sorted on a FACSAria. Scalp biopsies and blood samples were obtained from unaffected controls. The sequence links TRBV29-1 to TRBJ2-7; TRBD2 could be the D gene, as 5 bases match. The sequence was collected from a human donor in good health. Sequenced sample: CD4+ T cells sorted from blood. Here the CDR3 is given as CSVKGTGKGSYEQYF. The nucleotide sequence is TGCAGCGTCAAGGGTACCGGGAAGGGCTCCTACGAGCAGTACTTC.